The clone carrying this T cell receptor (beta chain) was recorded at least ten times. Its antigen is currently unknown. The data originate from a study of T cells in Graves' hyperthyroidism and ophthalmopathy. The diagnostic basis comprised clinical symptoms, serum thyroxine and TRAb, thyroid ultrasound and orbital computed tomography. Fresh peripheral blood, approximately 10 ml, was the source of the PBMCs. TCR beta CDR3 sequences were amplified from RNA transcripts. A first-round RT-PCR of the TCR CDR3 used the HTBI primer set. TCRdb analysed the multiplex PCR reads with MiXCR anew, one entry per CDR3 protein. The table lists about 280,000 distinct CDR3 sequences, less than 30% of them singletons, with about 25% in the top ten. Study results and caveats: Most thyroid clonotypes that were expanded above 0.001 also turned up in blood.

The sequenced material came from blood. The sequence came from a middle-aged man with Graves' hyperthyroidism that later progressed to Graves' ophthalmopathy.

The CDR3 region is CASSLDSIYGYTF. CDR3 DNA sequence: TGTGCCAGCAGCCTGGACAGCATCTATGGCTACACCTTC. The chain employs TRBV6-5 and TRBJ1-2, with a possible D match to TRBD1 (6 bases). V dropped 6 bases and J dropped 4 bases, with 12 bases sitting between them. This CDR3 has 13 residues. Per the germline V gene, CDR1 is MNHEY and CDR2 is SVGAGI.